This T cell receptor beta chain was sequenced during a study of T-cell reconstitution after alpha-beta-depleted transplantation in children. Unique molecular identifiers were incorporated during preparation of the TCRbeta library. MiXCR was run by TCRdb on the PCR reads, yielding one entry per CDR3 protein. The sample lists 150,000 to 250,000 distinct CDR3 sequences, roughly 6.3% occurring once. There are many counts of this clonotype. This CDR3 contains 15 residues. Germline CDR1 is MGHRA and CDR2 is YSYEKL. Trimming pared 0 bases from V and 4 bases from J, leaving 10 bases between. This sequence joins TRBV4-1 and TRBJ1-5; D remains ambiguous. The clonotype comes from a girl less than two years old with combined immunodeficiency, due to receive a stem cell transplant. The sample here was PBMCs, taken before TCRalphabeta/CD19-depleted stem cell transplant. This CDR3 reads CASSQDSGSNQPQHF. For the CDR3, the DNA is TGCGCCAGCAGCCAAGATTCGGGGAGTAATCAGCCCCAGCATTTT.